This TCR beta chain appears in the sequencing data of a study of shared clonotypes between healthy human individuals. Study-level points and caveats: Limited genetic and exposure-history diversity came from having few donors.

Trimming removed 2 bases at V and 2 bases at J, with 11 bases between. The V gene's germline CDR1 is SGHDT and CDR2 YYEEEE. The CDR3 covers 14 residues. Turning to this clone: As yet, its antigen is unknown.

Researchers ran the assay at a deep level. Original methodology: From ImmunoSEQ came sequences covering only the junction and carrying no quality scores, so filtering differed. Method: immunoSEQ multiplex PCR; TCRdb's copy keeps in-frame clones and lacks some. D and trimming were read from the DNA, whereas the V and J calls and clone size are those reported in that table. The sample has 2 million to 2.5 million clones; roughly 94% are singletons. The specimen sequenced was naive CD4+ T cells sorted from blood. Subset defined: CD45RA+ positively selected. This receptor was obtained from a man younger than 35 in good health. The chain has TRBV5-6 and TRBJ2-7; no clear D. For the CDR3, the DNA is TGTGCCAGCAGCTTCCTGGGCCTTGCCTACGAGCAGTACTTC. Its translation is CASSFLGLAYEQYF.